The subject of this entry is one TCR beta chain. Its target is not known. A junction end diverges from the germline sequence, so it may reflect a read error. Sequencing ends 3 residues short of the CDR3 end; the germline J gene provides the rest. The data were obtained in a study of T cell clonality in common variable immunodeficiency. Germline CDR1 is SGHAT and CDR2 is FQNNGV. The CDR3 has 13 residues. General study findings and limits: Common variable immunodeficiency TCR beta sequences reportedly had fewer deletions and N-nucleotide insertions. Repertoire-complication correlations in CVID were limited by patient heterogeneity.

The protocol was immunoSEQ multiplex PCR, while the TCRdb copy is restricted to in-frame clones and leaves out a portion. The sample contains about 43,000 clones, none of them singletons. Sequenced: peripheral blood mononuclear cells. V is TRBV11-2 and J is TRBJ1-3; tentative D call: TRBD1 (5 bases). The receptor was isolated from a person aged 18 to 70 in good health. The part of the CDR3 DNA that was read is TGTGCCAGCAGCATCGGGACTGGAAACACA. Its protein is CASSIGTGNT. In full, the CDR3 is CASSIGTGNTIYF.